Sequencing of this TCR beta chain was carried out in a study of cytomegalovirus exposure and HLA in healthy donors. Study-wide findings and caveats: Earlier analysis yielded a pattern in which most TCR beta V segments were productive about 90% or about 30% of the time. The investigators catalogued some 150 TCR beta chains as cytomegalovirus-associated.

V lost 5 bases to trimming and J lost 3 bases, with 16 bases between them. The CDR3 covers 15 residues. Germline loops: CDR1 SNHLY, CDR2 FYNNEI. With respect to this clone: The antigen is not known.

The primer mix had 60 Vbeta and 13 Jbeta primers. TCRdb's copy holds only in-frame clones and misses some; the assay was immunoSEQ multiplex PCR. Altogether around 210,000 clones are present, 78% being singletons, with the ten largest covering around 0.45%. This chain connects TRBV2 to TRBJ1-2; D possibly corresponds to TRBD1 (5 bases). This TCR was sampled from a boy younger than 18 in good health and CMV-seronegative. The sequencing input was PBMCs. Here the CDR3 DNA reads TGTGCCAGCAGTAATACCGGACAAGGGGACTATGGCTACACCTTC. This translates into CASSNTGQGDYGYTF. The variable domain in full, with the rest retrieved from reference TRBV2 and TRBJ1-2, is EPEVTQTPSHQVTQMGQEVILRCVPISNHLYFYWYRQILGQKVEFLVSFYNNEISEKSEIFDDQFSVERPDGSNFTLKIRSTKLEDSAMYFCASSNTGQGDYGYTFGSGTRLTVV.